Listed here are 21 T cell receptor beta chains from one sample, sequenced in a study of cytomegalovirus exposure and HLA in healthy donors. Primers: 60 Vbeta forward and 13 Jbeta reverse. TCRdb's table, derived via immunoSEQ multiplex PCR, lists solely in-frame clones and lacks some. The sample lists around 170,000 clones; approximately 84% were seen once. Sequencing input: PBMCs. These receptor sequences come from a woman aged 50 to 60 in good health and CMV-seropositive.

This clone showed up just a few times. This chain joins TRBV10-1 and TRBJ1-5; D is possibly TRBD1 (6 bases). V was trimmed by 3 bases and J by 9 bases, leaving 15 bases between them. The CDR3 is 14 residues long. Germline values: CDR1 WNHNN, CDR2 SYGVQD (reference sequence). CDR3 nucleotide sequence: TGCGCCAGCAGTGAAGTCAGGGGCCAAGGGCCCCAGCATTTT. This gives the protein CASSEVRGQGPQHF.

The CDR3 DNA is TGCGCCAGCAGTGAGTCGGTTGGCGAAAAACTGTTTTTT. Translation gives CASSESVGEKLFF. The rearrangement links TRBV10-1 to TRBJ1-4; D is undetermined. The CDR3 covers 13 residues. Germline V gene data show CDR1 as WNHNN and CDR2 as SYGVQD (reference sequence). The V gene lost 0 bases and the J gene lost 8 bases, with 7 bases spanning the gap.

The DNA of the CDR3 is TGTGCCAGCAGCACTACTAGCGGGGGTACCTACGAGCAGTACTTC. Protein product: CASSTTSGGTYEQYF. The rearrangement links TRBV7-2 to TRBJ2-7, with 11 bases identical to TRBD2. Germline CDR1 and CDR2: SGHTA and FQGNSA. This CDR3 has 15 amino acids. V was clipped by 5 bases and J by 2 bases; unmatched bases: 5.

This clone was recorded a few times. The V and J genes are TRBV28 and TRBJ1-4; 9 nucleotides line up with TRBD1. The CDR3 totals 15 residues. Germline loops: CDR1 MDHEN, CDR2 SYDVKM. The J segment lost 6 bases and the V segment lost 6 bases, leaving 8 bases of the junction unmatched. The CDR3 spells CASRQAGQGYEKLFF. CDR3 bases: TGTGCCAGCAGGCAAGCGGGACAGGGTTATGAAAAACTGTTTTTT. Together with reference TRBV28 and TRBJ1-4, the CDR3 gives the full variable domain: DVKVTQSSRYLVKRTGEKVFLECVQDMDHENMFWYRQDPGLGLRLIYFSYDVKMKEKGDIPEGYSVSREKKERFSLILESASTNQTSMYLCASRQAGQGYEKLFFGSGTQLSVL.

This chain uses TRBV4-1 with TRBJ1-5; TRBD1 matches 7 bases. The CDR3 totals 17 residues. Germline CDR1 MGHRA, CDR2 YSYEKL. V was pared by 5 bases and J by 0 bases, with 10 bases of the junction left unmatched. CDR3 nucleotide sequence: TGCGCCAGCAGCAACGGCAGGGGGGATCTTAGCAATCAGCCCCAGCATTTT. Residues: CASSNGRGDLSNQPQHF.

This chain's CDR3 is CATWSAGFAGEKLFF. The DNA for the CDR3 is TGTGCCACCTGGAGCGCGGGTTTCGCAGGAGAAAAACTGTTTTTT. The rearrangement uses TRBV15 and TRBJ1-4; D unclear. V lost 8 bases to trimming and J lost 8 bases, with 21 bases between them. Germline assignment: CDR1 LNHNV and CDR2 YYDKDF (reference sequence). The CDR3 covers 15 residues.

This chain joins TRBV4-3 and TRBJ2-4, with TRBD2 as a possible D gene (6 bases). CDR1 and CDR2 (germline): LGHNA, YSLEER. The CDR3 runs 16 residues. Between the trimmed V and J ends, which lost 0 bases and 8 bases, there was a span of 17 bases. The CDR3 nucleotides are TGCGCCAGCAGCCAAGATCTGAGGGGTACGGGGGACATTCAGTACTTC. It specifies CASSQDLRGTGDIQYF.

This chain joins TRBV7-6 and TRBJ1-2; 7 positions agree with TRBD1. With V trimmed by 5 bases and J by 8 bases, 8 bases remained unmatched. This CDR3 has 13 amino acids. The V gene's germline CDR1 is SGHVS and CDR2 FNYEAQ. This chain's CDR3 is CASSPRQGEGYTF. The CDR3 DNA reads as TGTGCCAGCAGCCCCCGACAGGGTGAAGGCTACACCTTC.

In its sample, this clone was seen a few times. The chain joins TRBV10-1 to TRBJ2-7, with D perhaps matching TRBD2 (6 bases). The CDR3 runs 13 residues. The V gene lost 6 bases and the J gene lost 5 bases, with 14 bases spanning the gap. Germline assignment: CDR1 WNHNN and CDR2 SYGVQD (reference sequence). The DNA of the CDR3 is TGCGCCAGCAGAAAGAAAGCGGGCGACGAGCAGTACTTC. This sequence encodes CASRKKAGDEQYF.

V gene TRBV19 combines with J gene TRBJ2-2, with 9 bases matching TRBD2. CDR1 is LNHDA, CDR2 SQIVND, per germline (reference sequence). The CDR3 is 15 amino acids. J lost 3 bases, V lost 6 bases, and 5 bases had no gene match. The CDR3 nucleotides read TGTGCCAGTAGCCGCGGGAGGGCCGACACCGGGGAGCTGTTTTTT. Translating it yields CASSRGRADTGELFF.

The V call is TRBV2, the J call TRBJ2-7, with D possibly being TRBD2 (7 bases). V lost 4 bases and J 3 bases, leaving 16 bases between the germline ends. The CDR3 loop spans 15 amino acids. Germline-derived CDR1 and CDR2 are SNHLY and FYNNEI. CDR3 sequence: CASSGGGGGDYEQYF. The CDR3 DNA follows: TGTGCCAGCAGTGGGGGAGGGGGAGGAGACTACGAGCAGTACTTC.

The chain joins TRBV10-1 to TRBJ2-3; D is unresolved. The CDR3 contains 12 residues. V was pared by 3 bases and J by 3 bases, with 4 bases between. The germline gives CDR1 WNHNN, CDR2 SYGVQD (reference sequence). CDR3 sequence reads: CASSESTDTQYF. The CDR3 DNA reads TGCGCCAGCAGTGAATCGACAGATACGCAGTATTTT.

The chain is built from TRBV12-5 and TRBJ2-1; D is unresolved. CDR1 is LGHNT and CDR2 is FRNRAP in the germline V gene. The germline V and J ends were trimmed by 2 bases and 5 bases, with 7 bases remaining between them. The CDR3 consists of 13 residues. Here the CDR3 reads CASGLKHNNEQFF. The CDR3 DNA follows: TGTGCTAGTGGTTTGAAACATAACAATGAGCAGTTCTTC.

J is TRBJ2-1 and V is TRBV7-2; TRBD2 matches at 7 bases. CDR1 and CDR2 (germline): SGHTA, FQGNSA. The length of the CDR3 is 18 residues. The V gene end was trimmed by 7 bases and the J gene end by 0 bases; junction bases not matched to a gene: 15. The CDR3, as DNA: TGTGCCAGCATCCTAGGGACTATCTTGCCCTTCTCCTACAATGAGCAGTTCTTC. It encodes CASILGTILPFSYNEQFF.

J is TRBJ2-1 and V is TRBV11-1; 10 bases align to TRBD2. Germline CDR1 SGHAT, CDR2 FQDESV (reference sequence). The CDR3 sequence is 14 residues long. V trimming: 1 base; J trimming: 10 bases; junction bases outside the gene matches: 4. CDR3 DNA sequence: TGTGCCAGCAGCTTAGAGGTAGCGGGAGGAGAGCAGTTCTTC. Protein product: CASSLEVAGGEQFF.

This chain connects TRBV4-1 to TRBJ1-1; D possibly corresponds to TRBD1 (6 bases). Deletions cut 2 bases from V and 0 bases from J, with 10 bases between. CDR3 size: 15 residues. Germline lookup yields CDR1 MGHRA and CDR2 YSYEKL. The CDR3 loop is CASSQRTAMNTEAFF. CDR3 sequence (DNA): TGCGCCAGCAGCCAAAGGACAGCGATGAACACTGAAGCTTTCTTT.

This clone has a single count. V is TRBV30 and J is TRBJ2-2; no clear D. CDR1 is GTSNPN and CDR2 is SVGIG in the germline V gene (reference sequence). V was cut by 0 bases and J by 3 bases, with 8 bases left in between. The length of the CDR3 is 14 residues. CDR3 residues: CAWSVSIDTGELFF. As DNA, the CDR3 is TGTGCCTGGAGTGTAAGCATTGACACCGGGGAGCTGTTTTTT.

The gene calls are TRBV7-6 and TRBJ2-1; D is undetermined. This CDR3 spans 13 amino acids. Germline-derived CDR1 and CDR2 are SGHVS and FNYEAQ. V was pared by 1 base and J by 10 bases, with 11 bases between. The CDR3 here is CASSLDGFQEQFF. The CDR3 nucleotides read TGTGCCAGCAGCTTAGACGGGTTCCAAGAGCAGTTCTTC. Variable domain in full (rest from reference TRBV7-6 and TRBJ2-1): GAGVSQSPRYKVTKRGQDVALRCDPISGHVSLYWYRQALGQGPEFLTYFNYEAQQDKSGLPNDRFSAERPEGSISTLTIQRTEQRDSAMYRCASSLDGFQEQFFGPGTRLTVL.

This clone was recorded once. V usage is TRBV7-9 and J usage is TRBJ1-2; D may be TRBD1 (5 bases). V gave up 3 bases and J gave up 10 bases, with 15 bases separating them. Germline lookup yields CDR1 SEHNR and CDR2 FQNEAQ (reference sequence). The CDR3 has 13 residues. CDR3 DNA sequence: TGTGCCAGCAGCTTTAGTGACAGTTACCTCTACACCTTC. Amino acids: CASSFSDSYLYTF.

The chain is built from TRBV19 and TRBJ2-3, with D perhaps TRBD2 (6 bases). The CDR3 loop spans 13 amino acids. Between the trimmed V and J ends, which lost 6 bases and 0 bases, there was a span of 7 bases. Germline V lookup: CDR1 LNHDA, CDR2 SQIVND (reference sequence). CDR3 region: CASSLASTDTQYF. CDR3 DNA: TGTGCCAGTAGCCTAGCGAGCACAGATACGCAGTATTTT.

The chain links TRBV5-4 to TRBJ2-5, with 11 bases that match TRBD1. The J call may be faulty, since TRBJ2-7 better matches the DNA end. Germline V CDR1 and CDR2: SGHNT, YYREEE (reference sequence). This CDR3 has 16 residues. This chain's CDR3 is CASSPGQGAKTYEQYF. For the CDR3, the DNA is TGTGCCAGCAGCCCTGGACAGGGGGCGAAGACCTACGAGCAGTACTTC.